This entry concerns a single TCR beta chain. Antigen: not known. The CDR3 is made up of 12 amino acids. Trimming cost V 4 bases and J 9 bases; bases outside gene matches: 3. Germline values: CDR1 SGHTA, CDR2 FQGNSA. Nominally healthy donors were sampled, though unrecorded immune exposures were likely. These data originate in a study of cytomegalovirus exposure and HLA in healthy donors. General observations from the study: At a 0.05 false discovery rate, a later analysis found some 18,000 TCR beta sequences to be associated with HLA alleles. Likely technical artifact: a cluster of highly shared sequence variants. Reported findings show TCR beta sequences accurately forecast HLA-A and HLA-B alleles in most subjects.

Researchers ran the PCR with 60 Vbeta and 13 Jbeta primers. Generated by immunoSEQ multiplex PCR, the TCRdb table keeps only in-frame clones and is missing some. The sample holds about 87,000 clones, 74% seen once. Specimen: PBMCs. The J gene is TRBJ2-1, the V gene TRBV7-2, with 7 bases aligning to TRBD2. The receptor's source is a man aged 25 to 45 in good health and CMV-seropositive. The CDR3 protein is CASSYLAGEQFF. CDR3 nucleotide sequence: TGTGCCAGCAGCTATTTAGCGGGTGAGCAGTTCTTC.